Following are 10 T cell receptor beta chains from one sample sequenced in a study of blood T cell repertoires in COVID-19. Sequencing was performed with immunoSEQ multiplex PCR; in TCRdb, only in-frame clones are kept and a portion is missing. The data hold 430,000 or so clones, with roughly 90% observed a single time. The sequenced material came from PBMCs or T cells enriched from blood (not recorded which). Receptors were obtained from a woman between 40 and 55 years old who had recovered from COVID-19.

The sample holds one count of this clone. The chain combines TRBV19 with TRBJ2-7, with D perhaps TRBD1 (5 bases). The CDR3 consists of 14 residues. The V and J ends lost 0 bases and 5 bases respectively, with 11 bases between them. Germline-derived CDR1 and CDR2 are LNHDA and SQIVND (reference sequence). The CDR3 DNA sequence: TGTGCCAGTAGTATAGAGGCAGGGAAACACGAGCAGTACTTC. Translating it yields CASSIEAGKHEQYF.

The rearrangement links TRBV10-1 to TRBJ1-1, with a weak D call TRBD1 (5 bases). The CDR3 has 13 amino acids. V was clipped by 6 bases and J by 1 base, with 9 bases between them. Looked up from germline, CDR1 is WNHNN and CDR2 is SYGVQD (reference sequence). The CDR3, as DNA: TGCGCCAGCAGCGCACAGGAGAACACTGAAGCTTTCTTT. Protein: CASSAQENTEAFF.

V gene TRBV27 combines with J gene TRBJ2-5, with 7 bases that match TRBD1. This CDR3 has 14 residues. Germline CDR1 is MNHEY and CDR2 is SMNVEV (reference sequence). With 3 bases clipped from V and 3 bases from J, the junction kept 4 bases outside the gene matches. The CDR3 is CASSFRQGKETQYF. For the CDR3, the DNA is TGTGCCAGCAGTTTCCGACAGGGCAAAGAGACCCAGTACTTC.

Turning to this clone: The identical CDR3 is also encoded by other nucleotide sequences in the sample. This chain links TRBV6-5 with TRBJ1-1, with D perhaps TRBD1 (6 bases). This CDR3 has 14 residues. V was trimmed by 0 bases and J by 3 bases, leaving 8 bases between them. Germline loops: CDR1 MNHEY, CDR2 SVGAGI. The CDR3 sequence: CASSYSGQYTEAFF. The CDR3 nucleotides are TGTGCCAGCAGTTACTCTGGACAGTACACTGAAGCTTTCTTT.

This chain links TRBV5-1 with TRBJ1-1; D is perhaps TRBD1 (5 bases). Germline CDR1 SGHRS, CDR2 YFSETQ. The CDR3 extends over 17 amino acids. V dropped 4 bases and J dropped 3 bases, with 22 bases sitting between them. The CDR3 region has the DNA TGCGCCAGCAGCCCTCGATTGCAGGGTTATTCTGACACTGAAGCTTTCTTT. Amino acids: CASSPRLQGYSDTEAFF.

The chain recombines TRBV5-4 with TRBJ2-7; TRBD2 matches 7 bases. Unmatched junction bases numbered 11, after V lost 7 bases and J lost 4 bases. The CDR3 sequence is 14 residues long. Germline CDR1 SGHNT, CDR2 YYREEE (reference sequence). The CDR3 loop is CASSLRGRAYEQYF. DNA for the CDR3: TGTGCCAGCTCCCTCCGAGGGAGGGCTTACGAGCAGTACTTC.

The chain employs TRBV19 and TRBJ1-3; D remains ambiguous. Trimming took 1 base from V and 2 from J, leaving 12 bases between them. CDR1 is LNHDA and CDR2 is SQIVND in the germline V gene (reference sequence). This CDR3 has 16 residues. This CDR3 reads CASSIAGRGPGNTIYF. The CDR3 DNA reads TGTGCCAGTAGTATAGCCGGGCGAGGGCCTGGAAACACCATATATTTT.

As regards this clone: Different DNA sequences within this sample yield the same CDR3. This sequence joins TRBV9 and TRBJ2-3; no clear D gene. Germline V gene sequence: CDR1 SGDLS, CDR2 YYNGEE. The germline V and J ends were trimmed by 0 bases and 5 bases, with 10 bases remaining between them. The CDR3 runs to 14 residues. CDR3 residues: CASSVGSGQDTQYF. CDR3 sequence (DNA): TGTGCCAGCAGCGTAGGATCGGGTCAAGATACGCAGTATTTT.

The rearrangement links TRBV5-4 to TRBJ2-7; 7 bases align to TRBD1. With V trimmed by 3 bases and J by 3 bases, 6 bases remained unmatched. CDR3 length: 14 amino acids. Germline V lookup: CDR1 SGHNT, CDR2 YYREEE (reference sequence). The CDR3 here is CASSSRDSNYEQYF. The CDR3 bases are TGTGCCAGCAGCTCCCGGGACAGTAACTACGAGCAGTACTTC. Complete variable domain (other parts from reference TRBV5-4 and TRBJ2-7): ETGVTQSPTHLIKTRGQQVTLRCSSQSGHNTVSWYQQALGQGPQFIFQYYREEENGRGNFPPRFSGLQFPNYSSELNVNALELDDSALYLCASSSRDSNYEQYFGPGTRLTVT.

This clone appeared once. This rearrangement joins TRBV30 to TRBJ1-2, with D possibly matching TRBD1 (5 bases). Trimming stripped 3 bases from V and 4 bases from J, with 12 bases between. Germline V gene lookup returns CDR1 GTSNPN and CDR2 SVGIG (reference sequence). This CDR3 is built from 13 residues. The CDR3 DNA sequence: TGTGCCTGGAGGCAGGGTCCCTCCTATGGCTACACCTTC. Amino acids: CAWRQGPSYGYTF. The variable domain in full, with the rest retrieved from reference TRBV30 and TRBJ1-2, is SQTIHQWPATLVQPVGSPLSLECTVEGTSNPNLYWYRQAAGRGLQLLFYSVGIGQISSEVPQNLSASRPQDRQFILSSKKLLLSDSGFYLCAWRQGPSYGYTFGSGTRLTVV.